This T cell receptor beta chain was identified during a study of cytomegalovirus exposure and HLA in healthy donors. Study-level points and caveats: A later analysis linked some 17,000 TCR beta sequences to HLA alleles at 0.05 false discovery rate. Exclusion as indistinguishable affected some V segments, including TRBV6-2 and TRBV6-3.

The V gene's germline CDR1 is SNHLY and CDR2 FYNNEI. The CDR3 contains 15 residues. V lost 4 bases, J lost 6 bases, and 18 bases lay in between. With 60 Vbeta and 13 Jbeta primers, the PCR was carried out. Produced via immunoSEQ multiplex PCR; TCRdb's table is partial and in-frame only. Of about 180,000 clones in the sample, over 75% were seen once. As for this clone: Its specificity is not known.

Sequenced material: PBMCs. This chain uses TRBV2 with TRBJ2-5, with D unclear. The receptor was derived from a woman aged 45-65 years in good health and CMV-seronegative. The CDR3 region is CASSGSALGTKTQYF. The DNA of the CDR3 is TGTGCCAGCAGTGGGTCAGCGCTTGGTACGAAGACCCAGTACTTC.